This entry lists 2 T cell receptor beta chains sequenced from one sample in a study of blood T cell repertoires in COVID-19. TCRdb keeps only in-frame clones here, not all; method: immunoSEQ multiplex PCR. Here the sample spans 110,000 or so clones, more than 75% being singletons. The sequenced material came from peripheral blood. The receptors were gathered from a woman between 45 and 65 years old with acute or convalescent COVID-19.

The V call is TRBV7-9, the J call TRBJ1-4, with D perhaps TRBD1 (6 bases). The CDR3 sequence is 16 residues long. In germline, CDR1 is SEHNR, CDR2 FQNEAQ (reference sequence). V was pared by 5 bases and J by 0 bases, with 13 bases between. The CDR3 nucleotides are TGTGCCAGCAGCCTATGGACAGCAGCAACTAATGAAAAACTGTTTTTT. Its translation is CASSLWTAATNEKLFF.

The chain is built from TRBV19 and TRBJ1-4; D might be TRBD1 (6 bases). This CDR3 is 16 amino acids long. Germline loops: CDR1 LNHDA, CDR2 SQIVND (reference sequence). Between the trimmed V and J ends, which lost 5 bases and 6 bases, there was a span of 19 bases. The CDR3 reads CASSVYSVAGDEKLFF. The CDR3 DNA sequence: TGTGCCAGTAGTGTCTATAGTGTGGCAGGGGATGAAAAACTGTTTTTT.